The clone carrying this T cell receptor (beta chain) was seen many times. Its antigen is still unknown. Ophthalmopathic donors had moderate-to-severe activity, CAS ≥3 and NOSPECS ≥4, with disease that had lasted under 3 months. Other autoimmune disease, uncontrolled infection, pregnancy and lactation led to exclusion. These data come from a study of Graves' ophthalmopathy and Graves' hyperthyroidism. Turning to the study itself: Peripheral blood sampling preceded any treatment and occurred at initial diagnosis.

RNA transcripts were the template, and TCR beta CDR3 regions were amplified from them. The workflow started with a first-round RT-PCR run with HTBI primers and then moved on to a second-round multiplex PCR. TCRdb itself ran the multiplex PCR reads through MiXCR, one entry per CDR3 protein. The sample has almost 400,000 distinct CDR3 sequences, about 16% seen once; the top ten hold 1.6%. Findings and caveats of the study: The model flagged ophthalmopathy progression at 65% to 71% sensitivity and less than 75% specificity.

The clonotype comes from a woman in her late teens or twenties with Graves' ophthalmopathy. The sequencing sample was made of peripheral blood.

CDR3 amino acids: CASSLEGRLAGETGELFF. The CDR3 DNA is TGTGCCAGCAGTTTAGAGGGGAGGCTAGCGGGGGAAACCGGGGAGCTGTTTTTT. V and J are TRBV12-3 or TRBV12-4 and TRBJ2-2, with 10 nucleotides matching TRBD2. The CDR3 is 18 residues long. Trimming removed 1 base from V and 5 bases from J; junction bases left unmatched: 10.